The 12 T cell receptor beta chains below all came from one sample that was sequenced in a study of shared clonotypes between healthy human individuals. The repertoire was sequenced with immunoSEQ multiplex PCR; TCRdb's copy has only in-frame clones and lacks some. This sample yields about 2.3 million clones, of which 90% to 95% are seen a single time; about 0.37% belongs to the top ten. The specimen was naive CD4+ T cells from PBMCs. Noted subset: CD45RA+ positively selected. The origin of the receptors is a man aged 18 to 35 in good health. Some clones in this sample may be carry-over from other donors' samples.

DNA for the CDR3: TGTGCCAGCAGTTTTGTATCTCAACCCAGAGGGAATGAGCAGTTCTTC. It codes for CASSFVSQPRGNEQFF. The J gene is TRBJ2-1, the V gene TRBV28; perhaps TRBD2 as D (5 bases). Trimming removed 3 bases from V and 7 bases from J, with 19 bases in between. Per germline, CDR1 MDHEN and CDR2 SYDVKM. This CDR3 has 16 residues.

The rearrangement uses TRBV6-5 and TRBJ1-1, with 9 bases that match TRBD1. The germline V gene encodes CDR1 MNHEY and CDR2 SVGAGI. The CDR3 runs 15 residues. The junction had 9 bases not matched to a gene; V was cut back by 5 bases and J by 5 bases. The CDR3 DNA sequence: TGTGCCAGCAGTCAACTACAGGGGGCGCAGACTGAAGCTTTCTTT. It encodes CASSQLQGAQTEAFF.

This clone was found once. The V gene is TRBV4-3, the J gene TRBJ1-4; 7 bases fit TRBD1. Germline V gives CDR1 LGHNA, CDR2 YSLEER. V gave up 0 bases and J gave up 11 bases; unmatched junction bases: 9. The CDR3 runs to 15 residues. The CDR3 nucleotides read TGCGCCAGCAGCCAAGATCCGGGCCCAGGGGGGAAACTGTTTTTT. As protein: CASSQDPGPGGKLFF.

The CDR3 DNA reads as TGTGCCAGCAGTATAACTCAGGGGACCACAGATACGCAGTATTTT. It specifies CASSITQGTTDTQYF. V gene TRBV28 combines with J gene TRBJ2-3; TRBD1 might be the D (6 bases). CDR1 and CDR2 (germline): MDHEN, SYDVKM. V was pared by 5 bases and J by 2 bases, with 14 bases between. The CDR3 runs 15 residues.

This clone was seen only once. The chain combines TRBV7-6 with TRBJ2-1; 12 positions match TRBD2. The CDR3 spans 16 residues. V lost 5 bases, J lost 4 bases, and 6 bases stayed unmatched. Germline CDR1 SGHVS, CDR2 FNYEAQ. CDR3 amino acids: CASSGTSGRPYNEQFF. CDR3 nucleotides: TGTGCCAGCAGCGGAACTAGCGGGAGGCCTTACAATGAGCAGTTCTTC.

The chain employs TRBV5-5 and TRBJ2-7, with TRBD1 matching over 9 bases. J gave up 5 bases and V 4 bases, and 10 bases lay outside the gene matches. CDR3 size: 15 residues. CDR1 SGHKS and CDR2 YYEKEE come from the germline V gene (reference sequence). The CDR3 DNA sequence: TGTGCCAGCAGCGTAACCGGGACAGGGTACAACGAGCAGTACTTC. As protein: CASSVTGTGYNEQYF. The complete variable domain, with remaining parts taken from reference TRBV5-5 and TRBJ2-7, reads DAGVTQSPTHLIKTRGQQVTLRCSPISGHKSVSWYQQVLGQGPQFIFQYYEKEERGRGNFPDRFSARQFPNYSSELNVNALLLGDSALYLCASSVTGTGYNEQYFGPGTRLTVT.

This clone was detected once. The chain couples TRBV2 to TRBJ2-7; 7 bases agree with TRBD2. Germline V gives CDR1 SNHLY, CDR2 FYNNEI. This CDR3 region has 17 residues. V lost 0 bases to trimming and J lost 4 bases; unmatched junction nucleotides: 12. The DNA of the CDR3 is TGTGCCAGCAGTGAAGCGCCTCCCCAGGCGGGGGTTTACGAGCAGTACTTC. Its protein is CASSEAPPQAGVYEQYF.

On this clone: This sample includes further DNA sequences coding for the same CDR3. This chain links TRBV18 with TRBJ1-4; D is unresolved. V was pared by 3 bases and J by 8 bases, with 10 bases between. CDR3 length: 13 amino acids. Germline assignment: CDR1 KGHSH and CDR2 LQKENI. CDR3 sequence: CASSPGGSEKLFF. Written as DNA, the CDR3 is TGTGCCAGCTCACCGGGTGGGTCGGAAAAACTGTTTTTT.

The CDR3 nucleotides read TGTGCCAGCAGTCGAAGGGGGGCCCATCTTAACTATGGCTACACCTTC. The encoded protein is CASSRRGAHLNYGYTF. This rearrangement joins TRBV27 to TRBJ1-2, with a possible D match to TRBD1 (6 bases). The germline V gene has CDR1 MNHEY and CDR2 SMNVEV (reference sequence). CDR3 size: 16 residues. V was trimmed by 5 bases and J by 1 base, leaving 17 bases between them.

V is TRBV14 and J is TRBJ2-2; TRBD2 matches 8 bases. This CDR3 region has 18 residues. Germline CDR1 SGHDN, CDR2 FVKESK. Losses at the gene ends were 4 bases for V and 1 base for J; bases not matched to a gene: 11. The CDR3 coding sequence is TGTGCCAGCAGCCCGTTTTTGGGTACTAGCGGGAACACCGGGGAGCTGTTTTTT. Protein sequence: CASSPFLGTSGNTGELFF.

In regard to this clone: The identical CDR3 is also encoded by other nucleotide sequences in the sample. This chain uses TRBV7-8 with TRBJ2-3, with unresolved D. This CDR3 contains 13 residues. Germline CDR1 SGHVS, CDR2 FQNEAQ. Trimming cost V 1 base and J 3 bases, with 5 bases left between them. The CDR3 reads CASSLEWTDTQYF. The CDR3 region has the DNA TGTGCCAGCAGCTTAGAATGGACAGATACGCAGTATTTT.

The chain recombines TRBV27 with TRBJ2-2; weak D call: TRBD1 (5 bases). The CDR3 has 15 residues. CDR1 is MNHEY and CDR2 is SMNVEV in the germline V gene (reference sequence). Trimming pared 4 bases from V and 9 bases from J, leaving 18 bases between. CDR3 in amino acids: CASSSYLAGLRELFF. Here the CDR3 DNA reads TGTGCCAGCAGTTCGTACCTCGCAGGGTTACGGGAGCTGTTTTTT.